These 19 T cell receptor beta chains came from one sample sequenced in a study of shared clonotypes between healthy human individuals. Produced via immunoSEQ multiplex PCR; TCRdb's table is partial and in-frame only. The repertoire consists of about a million clones, with roughly 80% occurring once and the leading ten covering 0.89%. Material for sequencing was memory CD4+ T cells from PBMCs. The subset is: CD45RA-negative fraction. These TCRs come from a man younger than 35 in good health. Some clones in this sample may be carry-over from other donors' samples.

The genes are TRBV29-1 and TRBJ2-7, with D possibly being TRBD1 or TRBD2 (5 bases each). This CDR3 has 14 residues. Trimming pared 5 bases from V and 3 bases from J, leaving 17 bases between. Germline CDR1 SQVTM, CDR2 ANQGSEA. CDR3 bases: TGCAGCGTTTTAAGCCGGGACGGTTACTACGAGCAGTACTTC. It is translated as CSVLSRDGYYEQYF.

The chain uses TRBV10-3 and TRBJ1-2; no clear D gene. Germline CDR1 and CDR2: ENHRY and SYGVKD. V lost 11 bases and J 4 bases, leaving 14 bases between the germline ends. CDR3 length equals 12 residues. CDR3: CAAQGSTYGYTF. CDR3 coding DNA: TGTGCCGCCCAAGGCAGCACCTATGGCTACACCTTC.

The V gene is TRBV7-2, the J gene TRBJ1-3; no clear D gene. Trimming stripped 0 bases from V and 0 bases from J, with 6 bases between. CDR3 size: 15 residues. The V gene's germline CDR1 is SGHTA and CDR2 FQGNSA. The DNA of the CDR3 is TGTGCCAGCAGCTTAGCCTTTCCCTCTGGAAACACCATATATTTT. Translated: CASSLAFPSGNTIYF. Complete variable domain (other parts from reference TRBV7-2 and TRBJ1-3): GAGVSQSPSNKVTEKGKDVELRCDPISGHTALYWYRQSLGQGLEFLIYFQGNSAPDKSGLPSDRFSAERTGGSVSTLTIQRTQQEDSAVYLCASSLAFPSGNTIYFGEGSWLTVV.

J is TRBJ1-5 and V is TRBV30; maybe TRBD1 (5 bases). The V gene's germline CDR1 is GTSNPN and CDR2 SVGIG (reference sequence). V lost 6 bases to trimming and J lost 0 bases, with 9 bases between them. This CDR3 spans 13 amino acids. In DNA form, the CDR3 reads TGTGCCTGCGCGGGGGATAGCAATCAGCCCCAGCATTTT. Amino acids: CACAGDSNQPQHF.

The sample holds many counts of this clone. The chain couples TRBV5-4 to TRBJ1-1; D is unresolved. Germline lookup yields CDR1 SGHNT and CDR2 YYREEE (reference sequence). The CDR3 extends over 14 amino acids. Trimming stripped 4 bases from V and 3 bases from J, with 13 bases between. Here the CDR3 DNA reads TGTGCCAGCAGCAATATCGTGGTTGACACTGAAGCTTTCTTT. Amino acid sequence: CASSNIVVDTEAFF.

This clone was detected once. V and J are TRBV6-1 and TRBJ1-2, with D uncertain. Trimming took off 1 base at V and 4 bases at J, with 10 bases between the two ends. This CDR3 has 14 residues. Germline CDR1 reads MNHNS; CDR2 reads SASEGT. The CDR3 DNA is TGTGCCAGCAGTGAAGTCGGGTGGGGCTATGGCTACACCTTC. Protein sequence: CASSEVGWGYGYTF.

This clone occurred many times. V and J are TRBV7-2 and TRBJ2-1; D is unclear. The CDR3 spans 15 residues. The germline V and J ends were trimmed by 4 bases and 0 bases, with 10 bases remaining between them. Germline V gives CDR1 SGHTA, CDR2 FQGNSA. The CDR3 DNA reads as TGTGCCAGCAGCTCGGCGGCGAGCTCCTACAATGAGCAGTTCTTC. This sequence encodes CASSSAASSYNEQFF.

V gene TRBV18 combines with J gene TRBJ1-5; possible D gene TRBD1, 6 bases. The length of the CDR3 is 15 residues. Germline values: CDR1 KGHSH, CDR2 LQKENI. The V end was cut by 5 bases, the J end by 5 bases, with 16 bases between. This CDR3 reads CASSTLGTSDQPQHF. The CDR3 region has the DNA TGTGCCAGCTCAACTCTAGGGACATCAGATCAGCCCCAGCATTTT.

The CDR3 nucleotides read TGTGCCAGCAGTTTGGTGGGGTCAACTGAAGCTTTCTTT. It specifies CASSLVGSTEAFF. The gene calls are TRBV28 and TRBJ1-1; D uncertain. Germline V gene data show CDR1 as MDHEN and CDR2 as SYDVKM. Deletions cut 3 bases from V and 5 bases from J, with 10 bases between. This CDR3 region has 13 residues.

This sequence joins TRBV4-2 and TRBJ2-7, with 8 bases fitting TRBD1. Unmatched junction bases numbered 7, after V lost 4 bases and J lost 2 bases. Germline V gives CDR1 LGHNA, CDR2 YNFKEQ. CDR3 size: 15 residues. The CDR3 DNA is TGTGCCAGCAGCCGGGGTGGACAGGGCGCCTACGAGCAGTACTTC. This translates into CASSRGGQGAYEQYF.

This chain joins TRBV2 and TRBJ2-1, with TRBD2 as a possible D gene (6 bases). V shed 2 bases and J shed 3 bases, with 11 bases lying between them. This CDR3 is 15 amino acids long. Germline CDR1 is SNHLY and CDR2 is FYNNEI. The DNA of the CDR3 is TGTGCCAGCAGTGAAATTAGCGGAAACTACAATGAGCAGTTCTTC. It codes for CASSEISGNYNEQFF.

This clone was counted once. A single base separates this from a much larger clone, so it may be a read error. The chain employs TRBV30 and TRBJ1-1, with D perhaps matching TRBD1 (6 bases). This CDR3 region has 15 residues. Trimming removed 4 bases from V and 1 base from J, with 16 bases in between. Germline V CDR1 and CDR2: GTSNPN, SVGIG (reference sequence). The DNA for the CDR3 is TGTGCCTGGACCCCGAAGGGGGGCAGGAACACTGAAGCTTTCTTT. This gives the protein CAWTPKGGRNTEAFF.

This chain joins TRBV4-1 and TRBJ1-2; the match to TRBD1 covers 9 bases. The CDR3 runs 16 residues. The germline CDR1 and CDR2 sequences are MGHRA and YSYEKL. V trimming: 4 bases; J trimming: 4 bases; junction bases outside the gene matches: 10. The CDR3 loop reads CASSLAGTGLIYGYTF. DNA of the CDR3: TGCGCCAGCAGCCTAGCCGGGACAGGGCTTATCTATGGCTACACCTTC.

This clone showed up many times. The chain links TRBV7-2 to TRBJ2-3; D may correspond to TRBD1 or TRBD2 (6 bases each). In germline, CDR1 is SGHTA, CDR2 FQGNSA. V was trimmed by 4 bases and J by 2 bases, leaving 19 bases between them. CDR3 size: 17 residues. For the CDR3, the DNA is TGTGCCAGCAGCTCTAGGGGGGCGGGATTAACCACAGATACGCAGTATTTT. The encoded protein is CASSSRGAGLTTDTQYF.

With respect to this clone: Different DNA sequences within this sample yield the same CDR3. The chain links TRBV7-3 to TRBJ2-2; D is unresolved. Germline V gene lookup returns CDR1 SGHTA and CDR2 FQGTGA. This CDR3 comprises 12 residues. The V gene lost 1 base and the J gene lost 7 bases, with 4 bases spanning the gap. The DNA of the CDR3 is TGTGCCAGCAGCTTAAGAAGCGGGGAGCTGTTTTTT. Encoded protein: CASSLRSGELFF. Full variable domain (rest looked up from reference TRBV7-3 and TRBJ2-2): GAGVSQTPSNKVTEKGKYVELRCDPISGHTALYWYRQSLGQGPEFLIYFQGTGAADDSGLPNDRFFAVRPEGSVSTLKIQRTERGDSAVYLCASSLRSGELFFGEGSRLTVL.

V and J are TRBV15 and TRBJ2-7, with TRBD1 identical over 10 bases. The CDR3 length is 16 residues. Germline assignment: CDR1 LNHNV and CDR2 YYDKDF (reference sequence). V lost 1 base, J lost 2 bases, and 5 bases stayed unmatched. The CDR3 here is CATSRGVGTGAYEQYF. CDR3 nucleotide sequence: TGTGCCACCAGCAGAGGTGTGGGGACAGGGGCCTACGAGCAGTACTTC.

This clone appeared once. The V and J genes are TRBV7-2 and TRBJ1-1; D uncertain. Trimming took off 0 bases at V and 10 bases at J, with 15 bases between the two ends. Germline CDR1 is SGHTA and CDR2 is FQGNSA. The CDR3 extends over 14 amino acids. This CDR3 is CASSLATAFRVAFF. CDR3 DNA: TGTGCCAGCAGCTTAGCCACAGCATTTAGGGTAGCTTTCTTT. Based on the CDR3 plus reference TRBV7-2 and TRBJ1-1, the full variable domain is GAGVSQSPSNKVTEKGKDVELRCDPISGHTALYWYRQSLGQGLEFLIYFQGNSAPDKSGLPSDRFSAERTGGSVSTLTIQRTQQEDSAVYLCASSLATAFRVAFFGQGTRLTVV.

The chain is built from TRBV6-5 and TRBJ1-2; 9 bases fit TRBD1. Germline CDR1 MNHEY, CDR2 SVGAGI. V lost 7 bases and J lost 8; bases outside the gene matches: 11. The CDR3 runs to 14 residues. CDR3 residues: CASKAGTGYGGYTF. The CDR3 nucleotides read TGTGCCAGCAAGGCCGGGACAGGGTACGGCGGCTACACCTTC.

This clone was counted once. The chain has TRBV10-3 and TRBJ1-5; 11 nucleotides match TRBD1. Germline lookup yields CDR1 ENHRY and CDR2 SYGVKD. There are 17 residues in the CDR3. V shed 2 bases and J 1 base; nucleotides not matched to a gene: 4. The CDR3 coding sequence is TGTGCCATCAGTGAGAGGACAGGGGGCAGAAGCAATCAGCCCCAGCATTTT. This translates into CAISERTGGRSNQPQHF.